Following are 18 T cell receptor beta chains from one sample sequenced in a study of blood T cell repertoires in COVID-19. Clones were read by immunoSEQ multiplex PCR, and TCRdb kept only the in-frame ones, dropping some. The table records about 200,000 clones, roughly 90% of them present only once. Sequences were obtained from peripheral blood. The receptors shown here come from a man younger than 35 with active or convalescent COVID-19.

The rearrangement links TRBV5-6 to TRBJ1-1, with a tentative D call TRBD1 (6 bases). Germline V gives CDR1 SGHDT, CDR2 YYEEEE. This CDR3 spans 15 amino acids. Between the trimmed V and J ends, which lost 4 bases and 0 bases, there was a span of 13 bases. CDR3 protein: CASSPWTVLNTEAFF. CDR3 DNA sequence: TGTGCCAGCAGCCCGTGGACAGTTTTGAACACTGAAGCTTTCTTT.

The V and J genes are TRBV5-1 and TRBJ1-3; tentative D call: TRBD1 (5 bases). V lost 0 bases, J lost 0 bases, and 13 bases lay in between. Germline loops: CDR1 SGHRS, CDR2 YFSETQ. This CDR3 comprises 17 residues. This CDR3 reads CASSLGQGFSSGNTIYF. The CDR3 DNA follows: TGCGCCAGCAGCTTGGGGCAGGGATTCTCCTCTGGAAACACCATATATTTT.

The rearrangement uses TRBV14 and TRBJ1-2; D gene ambiguous. From germline, CDR1 is SGHDN and CDR2 FVKESK. V lost 5 bases to trimming and J lost 4 bases, with 20 bases between them. CDR3 size: 16 residues. CDR3 amino acids: CASSDKSQVSPYGYTF. The CDR3 DNA reads TGTGCCAGCAGCGATAAGTCGCAGGTCTCTCCCTATGGCTACACCTTC. The whole variable domain, remainder taken from reference TRBV14 and TRBJ1-2, is EAGVTQFPSHSVIEKGQTVTLRCDPISGHDNLYWYRRVMGKEIKFLLHFVKESKQDESGMPNNRFLAERTGGTYSTLKVQPAELEDSGVYFCASSDKSQVSPYGYTFGSGTRLTVV.

The gene calls are TRBV5-6 and TRBJ1-2; D possibly corresponds to TRBD1 (5 bases). Germline V CDR1 and CDR2: SGHDT, YYEEEE. V was pared by 0 bases and J by 4 bases, with 10 bases between. The CDR3 is made up of 14 amino acids. The CDR3 DNA reads TGTGCCAGCAGCTTGGAGGGGTCTCCCTATGGCTACACCTTC. Protein product: CASSLEGSPYGYTF.

The chain carries TRBV27 and TRBJ2-1, with D perhaps matching TRBD2 (5 bases). Between the trimmed V and J ends, which lost 4 bases and 10 bases, there was a span of 8 bases. Germline lookup yields CDR1 MNHEY and CDR2 SMNVEV (reference sequence). The CDR3 spans 11 residues. The CDR3 bases are TGTGCCAGCAGTTCCGTAGCGGAGCAGTTCTTC. It is translated as CASSSVAEQFF.

J is TRBJ1-5 and V is TRBV6-1; TRBD1 might be the D (6 bases). The V end was cut by 2 bases, the J end by 0 bases, with 14 bases between. The length of the CDR3 is 17 residues. Germline V lookup: CDR1 MNHNS, CDR2 SASEGT. CDR3 bases: TGTGCCAGCAGTGAAACGACAGGACAACTTAGCAATCAGCCCCAGCATTTT. Translated: CASSETTGQLSNQPQHF.

For this clone: Additional DNA sequences in this sample encode the identical CDR3. The rearrangement uses TRBV30 and TRBJ1-1; no clear D gene. Trimming removed 0 bases at V and 1 base at J, with 6 bases between. Germline CDR1 reads GTSNPN; CDR2 reads SVGIG (reference sequence). This CDR3 has 13 amino acids. This CDR3 is CAWSVQANTEAFF. CDR3 DNA sequence: TGTGCCTGGAGTGTCCAGGCGAACACTGAAGCTTTCTTT. Drawing the rest from reference TRBV30 and TRBJ1-1, the complete variable domain is SQTIHQWPATLVQPVGSPLSLECTVEGTSNPNLYWYRQAAGRGLQLLFYSVGIGQISSEVPQNLSASRPQDRQFILSSKKLLLSDSGFYLCAWSVQANTEAFFGQGTRLTVV.

This rearrangement joins TRBV19 to TRBJ2-7, with D perhaps TRBD1 (6 bases). Germline-derived CDR1 and CDR2 are LNHDA and SQIVND (reference sequence). The V and J ends lost 3 bases and 3 bases respectively, with 21 bases between them. The length of the CDR3 is 17 residues. The CDR3 spells CASSISHARGVNYEQYF. In nucleotides, the CDR3 is TGTGCCAGTAGTATCTCCCACGCCAGGGGTGTTAACTACGAGCAGTACTTC. Supplemented by reference TRBV19 and TRBJ2-7, the full variable domain reads DGGITQSPKYLFRKEGQNVTLSCEQNLNHDAMYWYRQDPGQGLRLIYYSQIVNDFQKGDIAEGYSVSREKKESFPLTVTSAQKNPTAFYLCASSISHARGVNYEQYFGPGTRLTVT.

J is TRBJ2-7 and V is TRBV7-9; D possibly corresponds to TRBD1 (6 bases). V shed 6 bases and J shed 1 base, with 13 bases lying between them. CDR1 is SEHNR and CDR2 is FQNEAQ in the germline V gene (reference sequence). The CDR3 spans 14 residues. The CDR3 nucleotides are TGTGCCAGCAGGTCCGGGACACAGTCCTACGAGCAGTACTTC. Protein sequence: CASRSGTQSYEQYF.

The chain has TRBV12-3 or TRBV12-4 and TRBJ2-1; 10 nucleotides line up with TRBD2. The CDR3 is 13 amino acids. With V trimmed by 7 bases and J by 7 bases, 4 bases remained unmatched. The CDR3 sequence is CASNPLAGNEQFF. CDR3 sequence (DNA): TGTGCCAGCAACCCACTAGCGGGGAATGAGCAGTTCTTC.

The chain is built from TRBV12-3 or TRBV12-4 and TRBJ1-5, with a possible D match to TRBD1 (6 bases). CDR3 length: 13 residues. Trimming took off 6 bases at V and 6 bases at J, with 12 bases between the two ends. The CDR3 loop reads CASRGGRGQPQHF. For the CDR3, the DNA is TGTGCCAGCAGAGGGGGAAGGGGTCAGCCCCAGCATTTT.

This sequence joins TRBV7-8 and TRBJ2-7; D is perhaps TRBD1 (6 bases). This CDR3 is built from 14 residues. Between the trimmed V and J ends, which lost 1 base and 5 bases, there was a span of 12 bases. Germline-derived CDR1 and CDR2 are SGHVS and FQNEAQ. The CDR3 reads CASSLGQVINEQYF. The DNA of the CDR3 is TGTGCCAGCAGCTTAGGACAGGTTATCAACGAGCAGTACTTC.

This chain connects TRBV20-1 to TRBJ2-2; D uncertain. CDR1 DFQATT and CDR2 SNEGSKA come from the germline V gene (reference sequence). V was clipped by 5 bases and J by 12 bases, with 10 bases between them. The CDR3 extends over 10 amino acids. The CDR3 DNA is TGCAGTGCTCTTTCGGTGAAGCTGTTTTTT. It translates to CSALSVKLFF.

V gene TRBV7-6 combines with J gene TRBJ1-4; 7 bases are shared with TRBD1. Looked up from germline, CDR1 is SGHVS and CDR2 is FNYEAQ. The CDR3 covers 15 residues. V trimming: 4 bases; J trimming: 9 bases; junction bases outside the gene matches: 11. The CDR3 DNA sequence: TGTGCCAGCAGCTCGGAGACAGGGATTCGACAAAAACTGTTTTTT. Translating gives CASSSETGIRQKLFF. Based on the CDR3 plus reference TRBV7-6 and TRBJ1-4, the full variable domain is GAGVSQSPRYKVTKRGQDVALRCDPISGHVSLYWYRQALGQGPEFLTYFNYEAQQDKSGLPNDRFSAERPEGSISTLTIQRTEQRDSAMYRCASSSETGIRQKLFFGSGTQLSVL.

V usage is TRBV5-8 and J usage is TRBJ2-7; D is possibly TRBD2 (6 bases). In germline, CDR1 is SGHTS, CDR2 YDEGEE. The CDR3 totals 14 residues. Trimming pared 0 bases from V and 4 bases from J, leaving 11 bases between. The CDR3 DNA follows: TGTGCCAGCAGCTTGGCCGCGGGGATTTACGAGCAGTACTTC. Protein: CASSLAAGIYEQYF.

The J gene is TRBJ2-1, the V gene TRBV29-1, with 9 nucleotides matching TRBD2. Per the germline V gene, CDR1 is SQVTM and CDR2 is ANQGSEA. The V segment lost 4 bases and the J segment 8 bases; nucleotides outside the gene matches: 9. The CDR3 runs to 14 residues. Written as DNA, the CDR3 is TGCAGCGTTGTTTGGCGGGAGGGTTTCGATGAGCAGTTCTTC. It specifies CSVVWREGFDEQFF.

This chain links TRBV4-3 with TRBJ2-7, with a possible D match to TRBD1 (5 bases). The V and J ends lost 2 bases and 4 bases respectively, with 15 bases between them. CDR1 and CDR2 from the germline V gene are LGHNA and YSLEER. This CDR3 comprises 15 residues. The CDR3 here is CASSQRALQGYEQYF. Here the CDR3 DNA reads TGCGCCAGCAGCCAACGCGCCCTCCAGGGTTACGAGCAGTACTTC.

The rearrangement joins TRBV6-2 or TRBV6-3 to TRBJ2-3; a possible D gene is TRBD1 (6 bases). This CDR3 region has 15 residues. V dropped 2 bases and J dropped 2 bases, with 11 bases sitting between them. The germline V gene encodes CDR1 MNHEY and CDR2 SVGEGT. CDR3 sequence reads: CASSYAQGYTDTQYF. In nucleotides, the CDR3 is TGTGCCAGCAGTTACGCCCAGGGGTACACAGATACGCAGTATTTT.